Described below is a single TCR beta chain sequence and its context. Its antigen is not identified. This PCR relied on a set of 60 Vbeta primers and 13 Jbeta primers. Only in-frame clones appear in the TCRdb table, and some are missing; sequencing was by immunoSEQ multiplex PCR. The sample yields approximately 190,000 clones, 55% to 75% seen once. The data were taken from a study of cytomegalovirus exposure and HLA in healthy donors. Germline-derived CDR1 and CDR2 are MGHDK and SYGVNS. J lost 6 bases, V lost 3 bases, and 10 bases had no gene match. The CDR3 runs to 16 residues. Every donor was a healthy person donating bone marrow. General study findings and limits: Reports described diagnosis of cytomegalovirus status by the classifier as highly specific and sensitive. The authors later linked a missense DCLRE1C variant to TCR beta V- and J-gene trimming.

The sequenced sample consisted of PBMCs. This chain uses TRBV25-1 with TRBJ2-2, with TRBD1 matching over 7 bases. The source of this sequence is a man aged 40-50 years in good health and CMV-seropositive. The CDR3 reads CASSESNRGWAGELFF. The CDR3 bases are TGTGCCAGCAGTGAGTCCAACAGGGGATGGGCCGGGGAGCTGTTTTTT.